The rows below give T cell receptor beta chains drawn from one sample of a study of T cell changes during pregnancy in multiple sclerosis. Clones were sequenced by immunoSEQ multiplex PCR, and TCRdb holds only the in-frame ones, with some missing. The table has approximately 66,000 clones, roughly nine tenths seen once. This specimen consisted of CD8+ T cells from peripheral blood mononuclear cells, obtained before pregnancy. Every receptor here comes from a female donor with multiple sclerosis, enrolled in a pregnancy study. Both conserved end residues are part of each CDR3. The order of the fields is CDR3 protein, CDR3 DNA, V gene, J gene, D gene, clone size. The D gene is left open where the match is weak. Expanded clones get a size class; other rows say once, few or many, or leave the size out.

cdr3_aa: CSVEIFPRTGELFF; cdr3_nt: TGCAGCGTTGAAATTTTCCCTCGCACCGGGGAGCTGTTTTTT; v_call: TRBV29-1; j_call: TRBJ2-2; d_call: .; clone_size: .
cdr3_aa: CASSTLAGGSQYNEQFF; cdr3_nt: TGTGCCAGCAGCACCTTGGCGGGGGGGTCCCAATACAATGAGCAGTTCTTC; v_call: TRBV5-6; j_call: TRBJ2-1; d_call: TRBD2; clone_size: .
cdr3_aa: CASSLWRGGYNEQFF; cdr3_nt: TGTGCCAGCAGTCTATGGCGGGGGGGATACAATGAGCAGTTCTTC; v_call: TRBV5-6; j_call: TRBJ2-1; d_call: TRBD2; clone_size: .
cdr3_aa: CASSSGTSGTGELFF; cdr3_nt: TGTGCCAGCAGCTCAGGGACTAGCGGCACCGGGGAGCTGTTTTTT; v_call: TRBV27; j_call: TRBJ2-2; d_call: TRBD2; clone_size: .
cdr3_aa: CSAIRNYGYTF; cdr3_nt: TGCAGTGCTATCAGAAACTATGGCTACACCTTC; v_call: TRBV20-1; j_call: TRBJ1-2; d_call: .; clone_size: few
cdr3_aa: CAWSPRTGGYEQYF; cdr3_nt: TGTGCCTGGAGTCCGCGGACAGGGGGCTACGAGCAGTACTTC; v_call: TRBV30; j_call: TRBJ2-7; d_call: TRBD1; clone_size: .
cdr3_aa: CASSYGAGGYTF; cdr3_nt: TGTGCCAGCAGTTACGGAGCGGGTGGCTACACCTTC; v_call: TRBV6-5; j_call: TRBJ1-2; d_call: .; clone_size: .
cdr3_aa: CASSRNGGAGETQYF; cdr3_nt: TGTGCCAGCTCCCGGAACGGGGGGGCCGGGGAGACCCAGTACTTC; v_call: TRBV7-3; j_call: TRBJ2-5; d_call: TRBD2; clone_size: once
cdr3_aa: CSVYSGGLYEQYF; cdr3_nt: TGCAGCGTTTATTCTGGAGGGCTCTACGAGCAGTACTTC; v_call: TRBV29-1; j_call: TRBJ2-7; d_call: .; clone_size: .
cdr3_aa: CASSQDRGDYEQYF; cdr3_nt: TGTGCCAGCAGCCAAGACAGGGGAGACTACGAGCAGTACTTC; v_call: TRBV4-2; j_call: TRBJ2-7; d_call: .; clone_size: .
cdr3_aa: CASSLHTGVSTEAFF; cdr3_nt: TGTGCCAGCAGCTTGCATACGGGGGTGAGCACTGAAGCTTTCTTT; v_call: TRBV5-5; j_call: TRBJ1-1; d_call: .; clone_size: .
cdr3_aa: CASSQDGDRGNQPQHF; cdr3_nt: TGCGCCAGCAGCCAAGATGGGGACAGGGGAAATCAGCCCCAGCATTTT; v_call: TRBV4-1; j_call: TRBJ1-5; d_call: TRBD1; clone_size: .
cdr3_aa: CASNNGGSYEQYF; cdr3_nt: TGTGCCAGCAACAATGGGGGGTCCTACGAGCAGTACTTC; v_call: TRBV9; j_call: TRBJ2-7; d_call: .; clone_size: .
cdr3_aa: CASSQSGTGVNYGYTF; cdr3_nt: TGTGCCAGCAGCCAATCAGGGACAGGGGTTAACTATGGCTACACCTTC; v_call: TRBV16; j_call: TRBJ1-2; d_call: TRBD1; clone_size: .
cdr3_aa: CASEAFSARDSNQPQHF; cdr3_nt: TGTGCCTCGGAGGCGTTCTCTGCCCGAGATAGCAATCAGCCCCAGCATTTT; v_call: TRBV19; j_call: TRBJ1-5; d_call: .; clone_size: .
cdr3_aa: CASSDGTSWDEQFF; cdr3_nt: TGTGCCAGCAGTGATGGGACTAGTTGGGATGAGCAGTTCTTC; v_call: TRBV6-1; j_call: TRBJ2-1; d_call: TRBD2; clone_size: .
cdr3_aa: CASSVVREGGLSTDTQYF; cdr3_nt: TGTGCCAGCAGTGTGGTCAGGGAGGGTGGACTTAGCACAGATACGCAGTATTTT; v_call: TRBV2; j_call: TRBJ2-3; d_call: TRBD2; clone_size: .
cdr3_aa: CSVSEMPQNEQFF; cdr3_nt: TGCAGCGTCTCAGAAATGCCCCAGAATGAGCAGTTCTTC; v_call: TRBV29-1; j_call: TRBJ2-1; d_call: .; clone_size: .
cdr3_aa: CASSLVVRGAENYGYTF; cdr3_nt: TGTGCCAGCAGCTTGGTAGTGCGGGGGGCAGAAAACTATGGCTACACCTTC; v_call: TRBV5-8; j_call: TRBJ1-2; d_call: .; clone_size: .
cdr3_aa: CASSEVSGGQNTGELFF; cdr3_nt: TGTGCCAGCAGTGAAGTGAGCGGGGGGCAGAACACCGGGGAGCTGTTTTTT; v_call: TRBV6-4; j_call: TRBJ2-2; d_call: TRBD2; clone_size: .
cdr3_aa: CASILSRQVKGYTF; cdr3_nt: TGTGCCAGCATCCTCTCAAGACAGGTTAAGGGCTACACCTTC; v_call: TRBV13; j_call: TRBJ1-2; d_call: .; clone_size: .
cdr3_aa: CASSGGQPTNYGYTF; cdr3_nt: TGTGCCAGCAGTGGGGGACAGCCGACTAACTATGGCTACACCTTC; v_call: TRBV27; j_call: TRBJ1-2; d_call: TRBD1; clone_size: .
cdr3_aa: CASSVTAGTGDVNRSYGYTF; cdr3_nt: TGTGCCAGCAGCGTCACTGCCGGGACAGGGGACGTCAATAGGTCCTATGGCTACACCTTC; v_call: TRBV9; j_call: TRBJ1-2; d_call: TRBD1; clone_size: .
cdr3_aa: CASSTGLAVDNEQFF; cdr3_nt: TGTGCCAGCAGCACGGGACTAGCGGTGGACAATGAGCAGTTCTTC; v_call: TRBV5-6; j_call: TRBJ2-1; d_call: TRBD2; clone_size: .
cdr3_aa: CASSPVTGGELFF; cdr3_nt: TGTGCCAGCAGCCCCGTCACAGGCGGGGAGCTGTTTTTT; v_call: TRBV11-3; j_call: TRBJ2-2; d_call: .; clone_size: .
cdr3_aa: CASSKLSGNTIYF; cdr3_nt: TGTGCCAGCAGCAAGCTGTCTGGAAACACCATATATTTT; v_call: TRBV27; j_call: TRBJ1-3; d_call: .; clone_size: few
cdr3_aa: CASTPGSGGDGEKLFF; cdr3_nt: TGTGCCAGCACCCCCGGGTCGGGGGGCGACGGTGAAAAACTGTTTTTT; v_call: TRBV9; j_call: TRBJ1-4; d_call: .; clone_size: .
cdr3_aa: CASSVGAHGYTF; cdr3_nt: TGTGCCAGCAGCGTGGGGGCACATGGCTACACCTTC; v_call: TRBV9; j_call: TRBJ1-2; d_call: .; clone_size: once
cdr3_aa: CASSRDRGDGYTF; cdr3_nt: TGTGCCAGCAGTCGGGACAGGGGGGATGGCTACACCTTC; v_call: TRBV6-5; j_call: TRBJ1-2; d_call: TRBD1; clone_size: .
cdr3_aa: CASSGTGTGFYEQYF; cdr3_nt: TGTGCCAGCAGCGGAACTGGGACAGGGTTCTACGAGCAGTACTTC; v_call: TRBV11-2; j_call: TRBJ2-7; d_call: TRBD1; clone_size: .
cdr3_aa: CASSQVTDTQYF; cdr3_nt: TGCGCCAGCAGCCAAGTAACAGATACGCAGTATTTT; v_call: TRBV4-1; j_call: TRBJ2-3; d_call: .; clone_size: .
cdr3_aa: CSVDGENTEAFF; cdr3_nt: TGCAGCGTTGACGGGGAGAACACTGAAGCTTTCTTT; v_call: TRBV29-1; j_call: TRBJ1-1; d_call: .; clone_size: few
cdr3_aa: CASSEEAAYNEQFF; cdr3_nt: TGTGCCAGCAGTGAGGAGGCAGCTTACAATGAGCAGTTCTTC; v_call: TRBV6-4; j_call: TRBJ2-1; d_call: .; clone_size: .
cdr3_aa: CASGLSTGGAAGTDTQYF; cdr3_nt: TGTGCTAGTGGTTTGTCAACGGGGGGGGCGGCCGGCACAGATACGCAGTATTTT; v_call: TRBV12-5; j_call: TRBJ2-3; d_call: TRBD2; clone_size: .
cdr3_aa: CASSEFPGRGSPLHF; cdr3_nt: TGTGCCAGCAGTGAATTTCCAGGGAGGGGGTCACCCCTCCACTTT; v_call: TRBV2; j_call: TRBJ1-6; d_call: .; clone_size: few
cdr3_aa: CASSPTGTNYGYTF; cdr3_nt: TGTGCCAGCAGTCCGACAGGGACTAACTATGGCTACACCTTC; v_call: TRBV6-5; j_call: TRBJ1-2; d_call: TRBD1; clone_size: .
cdr3_aa: CATSNPGQFVYEQFF; cdr3_nt: TGTGCCACCAGCAATCCGGGACAGTTCGTCTATGAGCAGTTCTTC; v_call: TRBV15; j_call: TRBJ2-1; d_call: TRBD1; clone_size: once
cdr3_aa: CASSGDRGPFYGYTF; cdr3_nt: TGTGCCAGCAGCGGAGACAGGGGCCCTTTTTATGGCTACACCTTC; v_call: TRBV9; j_call: TRBJ1-2; d_call: TRBD1; clone_size: .